These T cell receptor beta chains were read from a single sample in a study of blood T cells in healthy people across ages. TCRdb redid the calling of the 5' RACE reads with MiXCR, one entry per CDR3 protein. The sample records 550,000 to 750,000 distinct CDR3 sequences, over 20% being singletons. Material for sequencing was blood. These receptors were collected from a man between 65 and 85 years old in good health. CDR3s include the opening cysteine and the closing phenylalanine or tryptophan. D genes are given only for firm matches. The size of a clone is reported for some rows only, either as once, few or many, or as a class for expanded clones.

>TRBJ2-1|few|TRBD2|TRBV4-1
CASSQSGLDVNEQFF
TGCGCCAGCAGCCAATCGGGACTAGATGTCAATGAGCAGTTCTTC
>TRBJ2-2|-|-|TRBV3-1
CASSQVGITGELFF
TGTGCCAGCAGCCAAGTGGGGATCACCGGGGAGCTGTTTTTT
>TRBJ2-1|few|TRBD2|TRBV5-1
CASSLASGRGNEQFF
TGCGCCAGCAGCTTGGCTAGCGGGAGGGGGAATGAGCAGTTCTTC
>TRBJ2-1|few|TRBD2|TRBV2
CASSQGLAGVNEQSF
TGTGCCAGCAGTCAGGGACTAGCGGGAGTCAATGAGCAGTCCTTC
>TRBJ2-1|many|-|TRBV4-1
CASSVLRDASYNEQFF
TGCGCCAGCAGCGTCTTGAGGGACGCATCCTACAATGAGCAGTTCTTC
>TRBJ2-5|once|-|TRBV27
CASRPLQGGETQYF
TGTGCCAGCAGACCGTTACAGGGAGGAGAGACCCAGTACTTC
>TRBJ2-1|few|TRBD2|TRBV5-5
CASSLYASGVGNEQFF
TGTGCCAGCAGCTTGTACGCTAGCGGAGTGGGGAATGAGCAGTTCTTC
>TRBJ2-7|-|-|TRBV12-3/TRBV12-4
CASSFSPRGPSYEQYF
TGTGCCAGCAGTTTTTCCCCCCGGGGCCCCTCCTACGAGCAGTACTTC
>TRBJ2-7|-|-|TRBV27
CASSPDVTSYEQYF
TGTGCCAGCAGCCCTGACGTGACCTCCTACGAGCAGTACTTC
>TRBJ1-2|-|-|TRBV7-6
CASSLESHTGTYYGYTF
TGTGCCAGCAGCTTAGAGTCCCACACAGGGACCTACTATGGCTACACCTTC
>TRBJ2-5|few|TRBD1|TRBV5-1
CASSSTGGEQTQYF
TGCGCCAGCAGCTCGACAGGGGGGGAGCAGACCCAGTACTTC
>TRBJ2-5|-|TRBD2|TRBV7-9
CASSLGLAGGPFETQYF
TGTGCCAGCAGCTTAGGACTAGCGGGAGGGCCCTTTGAGACCCAGTACTTC
>TRBJ2-7|few|TRBD1|TRBV25-1
CASSETGGIKGEQYF
TGTGCCAGCAGTGAAACAGGGGGGATTAAGGGCGAGCAGTACTTC
>TRBJ2-1|few|-|TRBV5-6
CASSLAGPRSNEQFF
TGTGCCAGCAGCTTGGCCGGACCGCGCTCCAATGAGCAGTTCTTC
>TRBJ1-3|few|-|TRBV12-3/TRBV12-4
CASSFLGEGAGNTIYF
TGTGCCAGCAGCTTCTTAGGGGAAGGGGCTGGAAACACCATATATTTT
>TRBJ1-4|-|-|TRBV4-1
CASSHSNRESSGEKLFF
TGCGCCAGCAGCCATTCGAACAGGGAAAGTAGTGGTGAAAAACTGTTTTTT
>TRBJ2-4|many|-|TRBV2
CASREGGRGDIQYF
TGTGCCAGCAGGGAAGGGGGACGAGGTGACATTCAGTACTTC